Detailed here is one T cell receptor beta chain. CDR1 and CDR2 (germline): DFQATT, SNEGSKA (reference sequence). Trimming took 3 bases from V and 0 from J, leaving 20 bases between them. The CDR3 contains 17 residues. Unique molecular identifiers were built into the TCRbeta library. MiXCR, run by TCRdb on the PCR reads, gives a single entry per CDR3 protein. This table holds around 380,000 distinct CDR3 sequences, 9.5% to 13% found once. The data were obtained in a study of T-cell reconstitution after alpha-beta-depleted transplantation in children. The receptor was isolated from a human donor who donated a stem cell graft to a child with acute myeloid leukemia. This specimen consisted of PBMCs from the stem cell graft donor, obtained from the stem cell graft. The chain joins TRBV20-1 to TRBJ1-2; TRBD1 might be the D (6 bases). The CDR3 region is CSARGGGDTTSNYGYTF. The CDR3, as DNA: TGCAGTGCTAGGGGCGGGGGGGACACCACATCTAACTATGGCTACACCTTC.